A selection of T cell receptor beta chains follows, all from one sample in a study of OX40 agonist ivuxolimab in advanced cancers. Libraries were prepared by immunoSEQ multiplex PCR; TCRdb keeps only in-frame clonotypes and omits some of them. Of around 95,000 clones in the sample, around 89% were seen once. The sequenced sample was CD4+ or CD8+ T cells sorted from blood, obtained in a trial of the OX40 agonist ivuxolimab. These receptors all come from an adult with an advanced solid tumor such as melanoma, head and neck, liver or kidney cancer. The CDR3 runs from the conserved cysteine through the conserved F or W. D genes are given only for firm matches. Clone size is not always given. Where it is, it says once, few, many or a class for expanded clones.

size	J	V	D	DNA	CDR3
NA	TRBJ2-7	TRBV27	NA	TGTGCCAGCAGCCTGGTACGGACCAGATCCGAGCAGTACTTC	CASSLVRTRSEQYF
once	TRBJ2-5	TRBV18	NA	TGTGCCAGCTCGAACAACCAAGAGACCCAGTACTTC	CASSNNQETQYF
NA	TRBJ2-5	TRBV14	NA	TGTGCCAGCAGCCTGTTGACGGAGACCCAGTACTTC	CASSLLTETQYF
once	TRBJ2-2	TRBV5-1	NA	TGCGCCAGCAGTTCGGGACTTACGAACACCGGGGAGCTGTTTTTT	CASSSGLTNTGELFF
NA	TRBJ1-2	TRBV29-1	NA	TGCAGCGTTGGCCTTACAGGAGATGGCTACACCTTC	CSVGLTGDGYTF
NA	TRBJ2-3	TRBV5-6	NA	TGTGCCAGCAGCTCAATCATACAGCCGCCGTTCACAGATACGCAGTATTTT	CASSSIIQPPFTDTQYF
NA	TRBJ2-5	TRBV5-1	NA	TGCGCCAGCAGCCCTCAGCAAGAGACCCAGTACTTC	CASSPQQETQYF
NA	TRBJ2-7	TRBV19	TRBD1	TGTGCCAGTAGTATTTCTACGGGACAGGGGGTCCACGAGCAGTACTTC	CASSISTGQGVHEQYF
NA	TRBJ2-2	TRBV5-1	NA	TGCGCCAGCCGACTTACGGACACCGGGGAGCTGTTTTTT	CASRLTDTGELFF
NA	TRBJ1-5	TRBV30	NA	TGTGCCTGGAGTGTCAGGACGTATAATCAGCCCCAGCATTTT	CAWSVRTYNQPQHF
NA	TRBJ2-1	TRBV23-1	NA	TGCGCCAGCAGTCAACCCGACCTCAAGATTGGATCCTACAATGAGCAGTTCTTC	CASSQPDLKIGSYNEQFF
few	TRBJ1-5	TRBV5-1	NA	TGCGCCAGCAGCCTCGGGGGGGCTGACAATCAGCCCCAGCATTTT	CASSLGGADNQPQHF
NA	TRBJ1-1	TRBV5-6	NA	TGTGCCAGCAGCCTGAACACTGAAGCTTTCTTT	CASSLNTEAFF